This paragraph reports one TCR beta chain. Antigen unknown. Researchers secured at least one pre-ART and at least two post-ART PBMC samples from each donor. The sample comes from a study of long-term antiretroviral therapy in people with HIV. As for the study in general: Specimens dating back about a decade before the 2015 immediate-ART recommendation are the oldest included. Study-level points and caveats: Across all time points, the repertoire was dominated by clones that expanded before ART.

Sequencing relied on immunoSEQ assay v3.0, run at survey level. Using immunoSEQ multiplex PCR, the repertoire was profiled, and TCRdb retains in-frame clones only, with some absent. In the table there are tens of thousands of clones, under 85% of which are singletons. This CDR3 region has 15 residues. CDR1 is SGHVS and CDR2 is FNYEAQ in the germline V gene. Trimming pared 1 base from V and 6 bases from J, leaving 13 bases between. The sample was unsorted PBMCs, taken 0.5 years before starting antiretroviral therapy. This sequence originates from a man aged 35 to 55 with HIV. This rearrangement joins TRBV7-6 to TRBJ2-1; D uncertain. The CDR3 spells CASSLDPRGVNEQFF. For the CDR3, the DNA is TGTGCCAGCAGCTTAGATCCCCGTGGGGTCAATGAGCAGTTCTTC.